Following are 16 T cell receptor beta chains from one sample sequenced in a study of identical twins. Each CDR3 protein gets one entry after TCRdb re-called the 5' RACE reads with MiXCR. The sample consists of about 1.7 million distinct CDR3 sequences, less than 35% of them appearing once. What was sequenced was cord blood. Receptors originate from a newborn girl in good health.

This clonotype was seen more than once but under ten times. This chain connects TRBV12-3 or TRBV12-4 to TRBJ2-5; a possible D gene is TRBD2 (6 bases). The DNA end favors TRBJ2-7, so the J call may be wrong. The CDR3 loop spans 14 amino acids. Here the CDR3 DNA reads TGTGCCAGCAGTTTGGTGGGGGAGGCCTACGAGCAGTACTTC. Translation gives CASSLVGEAYEQYF.

V is TRBV5-1 and J is TRBJ1-1; TRBD1 agrees at 8 bases. The CDR3 has 16 amino acids. The V gene end was trimmed by 0 bases and the J gene end by 1 base; junction bases not matched to a gene: 5. CDR1 is SGHRS, CDR2 YFSETQ, per germline. The CDR3 DNA reads as TGCGCCAGCAGCTTGGCTCGGACAGGGCAGAACACTGAAGCTTTCTTT. It encodes CASSLARTGQNTEAFF.

The chain couples TRBV20-1 to TRBJ2-7; the D is unclear. The last part of the DNA fits TRBJ2-4 better; the J call may be wrong. CDR1 is DFQATT, CDR2 SNEGSKA, per germline (reference sequence). CDR3 size: 14 residues. The CDR3: CSARASSAKNIQYF. The CDR3 nucleotides are TGCAGTGCTAGGGCGTCGTCAGCCAAAAACATTCAGTACTTC.

This clonotype was detected a few times. The CDR3 protein is CASILSGQAPHYGYTF. For the CDR3, the DNA is TGTGCCAGCATCCTAAGCGGGCAGGCCCCACACTATGGCTACACCTTC. The chain combines TRBV12-3 or TRBV12-4 with TRBJ1-2; D remains unclear. V gave up 7 bases and J gave up 3 bases, with 21 bases separating them. The CDR3 is 16 residues long.

The V call is TRBV24-1, the J call TRBJ2-2, with 11 bases that match TRBD1. Germline V gene lookup returns CDR1 KGHDR and CDR2 SFDVKD. The CDR3 has 16 residues. The V segment lost 7 bases and the J segment 4 bases; nucleotides outside the gene matches: 7. Written as DNA, the CDR3 is TGTGCCACCAGCCTGGGGGGACAGGGGGTCACCGGGGAGCTGTTTTTT. Its protein product is CATSLGGQGVTGELFF.

This clonotype turned up a few times. The V and J genes are TRBV2 and TRBJ2-3; tentatively, D is TRBD1 or TRBD2 (5 bases each). The CDR3 covers 11 residues. Germline CDR1 and CDR2: SNHLY and FYNNEI. Trimming left V 7 bases short and J 8 bases short, with 10 bases between. The CDR3 loop is CASILGPTQYF. DNA for the CDR3: TGTGCCAGCATTCTGGGACCTACGCAGTATTTT.

This clonotype was counted only a few times. V is TRBV20-1 and J is TRBJ1-1; D not resolved. CDR3 length: 12 residues. CDR1 is DFQATT and CDR2 is SNEGSKA in the germline V gene (reference sequence). The V gene lost 5 bases and the J gene lost 0 bases, with 7 bases spanning the gap. In DNA form, the CDR3 reads TGCAGTGCTTCAGGCCTGAACACTGAAGCTTTCTTT. This sequence encodes CSASGLNTEAFF.

This clonotype turned up a few times. The genes are TRBV3-1 and TRBJ2-3; 10 bases align to TRBD2. Germline V gives CDR1 LGHDT, CDR2 YNNKEL (reference sequence). The junction had 9 bases not matched to a gene; V was cut back by 0 bases and J by 0 bases. This CDR3 has 19 amino acids. DNA for the CDR3: TGTGCCAGCAGCCAAGACCGAATAGCGGGGGGTTTTAGCACAGATACGCAGTATTTT. Translated, it gives CASSQDRIAGGFSTDTQYF.

DNA for the CDR3: TGCGCCAGCAGCCCCATTTTGGGACAGGGCACAGATACGCAGTATTTT. Its protein product is CASSPILGQGTDTQYF. The V call is TRBV5-1, the J call TRBJ2-3; 8 bases are shared with TRBD1. The germline V gene has CDR1 SGHRS and CDR2 YFSETQ. V lost 4 bases to trimming and J lost 1 base; unmatched junction nucleotides: 8. This CDR3 is built from 16 residues.

V is TRBV4-1 and J is TRBJ1-1, with TRBD1 matching 8 bases. J was trimmed by 0 bases and V by 2 bases; bases with no gene match: 2. Germline-derived CDR1 and CDR2 are MGHRA and YSYEKL. This CDR3 spans 15 amino acids. CDR3: CASSQWTGMNTEAFF. The CDR3 nucleotides read TGCGCCAGCAGCCAATGGACAGGGATGAACACTGAAGCTTTCTTT.

The rearrangement uses TRBV27 and TRBJ1-5; possibly TRBD1 for D (6 bases). With 1 base removed from V and 3 bases from J, the gap between germline ends came to 10 bases. CDR3 size: 15 residues. The germline gives CDR1 MNHEY, CDR2 SMNVEV (reference sequence). The DNA for the CDR3 is TGTGCCAGCAGTTTATTCAGGGGCGCCAATCAGCCCCAGCATTTT. Its translation is CASSLFRGANQPQHF.

This clonotype turned up a few times. The J gene is TRBJ1-5, the V gene TRBV5-5, with a tentative D call TRBD1 (6 bases). The CDR3 extends over 15 amino acids. The V end was cut by 0 bases, the J end by 6 bases, with 13 bases between. The germline V gene has CDR1 SGHKS and CDR2 YYEKEE (reference sequence). CDR3 residues: CASSLGAGVVQPQHF. The CDR3, as DNA: TGTGCCAGCAGCTTGGGGGCAGGGGTTGTTCAGCCCCAGCATTTT. Full variable domain (missing parts from reference TRBV5-5 and TRBJ1-5): DAGVTQSPTHLIKTRGQQVTLRCSPISGHKSVSWYQQVLGQGPQFIFQYYEKEERGRGNFPDRFSARQFPNYSSELNVNALLLGDSALYLCASSLGAGVVQPQHFGDGTRLSIL.

Worth noting for this clonotype: Germline and junction disagree at one end, which may indicate a read error. The chain joins TRBV19 to TRBJ2-6; 8 bases line up with TRBD1. Looked up from germline, CDR1 is LNHDA and CDR2 is SQIVND (reference sequence). This CDR3 contains 18 residues. As DNA, the CDR3 is TGTGCCAGTAGTCGTGGGGACAGGCTTGAGTCTGGGGCTAACGTCCTGACTTTC. Translating it yields CASSRGDRLESGANVLTF. Full variable domain (outside the CDR3, taken from reference TRBV19 and TRBJ2-6): DGGITQSPKYLFRKEGQNVTLSCEQNLNHDAMYWYRQDPGQGLRLIYYSQIVNDFQKGDIAEGYSVSREKKESFPLTVTSAQKNPTAFYLCASSRGDRLESGANVLTFGAGSRLTVL.

The gene calls are TRBV12-3 or TRBV12-4 and TRBJ1-1; 9 nucleotides match TRBD1. The CDR3 runs to 10 residues. CDR3 DNA sequence: TGTGCTGAGACGGACAGGGGAGCTTTCTTT. Translation: CAETDRGAFF.

This clonotype was seen more than once but under ten times. The rearrangement links TRBV7-8 to TRBJ2-7; D might be TRBD2 (6 bases). Trimming removed 3 bases at V and 1 base at J, with 13 bases between. CDR1 and CDR2 from the germline V gene are SGHVS and FQNEAQ. The CDR3 spans 15 residues. The CDR3 bases are TGTGCCAGCAGCTTCGGGGGTATGGAATCCTACGAGCAGTACTTC. Residues: CASSFGGMESYEQYF.

The chain employs TRBV20-1 and TRBJ1-6, with D perhaps TRBD1 (6 bases). Trimming cost V 5 bases and J 9 bases, with 17 bases left between them. The CDR3 sequence is 14 residues long. CDR1 and CDR2 (germline): DFQATT, SNEGSKA (reference sequence). The DNA of the CDR3 is TGCAGTGCTCTCCCCAGGGGAAAGGGTTCACCCCTCCACTTT. It yields the protein CSALPRGKGSPLHF.